The 24 T cell receptor beta chains below come from one sample, sequenced in a study of tumor-infiltrating lymphocytes in primary liver carcinoma. Investigators took RNA and DNA out together from about 20-30 mg of unsorted bulk tissue. Priming with a constant-region primer yielded TCR beta cDNA from about 480 ng total RNA. Libraries covering TCR beta were generated through three nested multiplex PCR rounds (using a slightly modified ARM-PCR). The study ran its first two PCR rounds for around 9 cycles each, using TRBV1-TRBV30 forward primers and a C-beta reverse primer. TCRdb reprocessed the multiplex PCR reads via MiXCR and lists one record per CDR3 protein. The sample consists of about 35,000 distinct CDR3 sequences, just under 75% of them appearing once. What was sequenced was liver tumor tissue from sampling region 4. The subset here: tumor region T4, right-lateral pole. The receptors derive from a man in his forties or fifties with primary liver carcinoma and hepatitis B virus infection.

As to this clonotype: The junction departs from the called germline gene at one end, perhaps through a read error. The rearrangement uses TRBV28 and TRBJ2-7; D gene ambiguous. CDR1 and CDR2 (germline): MDHEN, SYDVKM. There are 15 residues in the CDR3. The CDR3 DNA is TGTGCCAGCAGCTCGCCCCTTATGGGTAGAAACGAGCACTACTTC. This translates into CASSSPLMGRNEHYF.

This clonotype was picked up a small number of times. The CDR3 nucleotides read TGTGCCAGCAGTTACGGTCCTAGCGGGAGCACTGGGGCCAACGTCCTGACTTTC. Translated: CASSYGPSGSTGANVLTF. The chain uses TRBV6-5 and TRBJ2-6; 10 bases agree with TRBD2. Germline V gives CDR1 MNHEY, CDR2 SVGAGI. V dropped 2 bases and J dropped 2; count of bases not matched to a gene: 6. There are 18 residues in the CDR3.

As to this clonotype: It is likely a read error, because the conserved phenylalanine at the end of the CDR3 is missing. The chain recombines TRBV6-1 with TRBJ2-1; TRBD1 is a possible D gene (5 bases). The CDR3 is 13 residues long. Looked up from germline, CDR1 is MNHNS and CDR2 is SASEGT. The germline V and J ends were trimmed by 5 bases and 8 bases, with 13 bases remaining between them. The CDR3: CASSKGIGDEQFL. CDR3 DNA: TGTGCCAGCAGTAAAGGGATAGGGGATGAGCAGTTCTTA.

V gene TRBV11-1 combines with J gene TRBJ1-1; no clear D. Germline lookup yields CDR1 SGHAT and CDR2 FQDESV (reference sequence). The CDR3 consists of 15 residues. Trimming took off 5 bases at V and 7 bases at J, with 20 bases between the two ends. CDR3 bases: TGTGCCAGCAGCGTCGCACAGACCTTGGGGAGTGAAGCTTTCTTT. This gives the protein CASSVAQTLGSEAFF.

About this clonotype itself: As the CDR3 is not closed by the conserved phenylalanine or tryptophan, this likely results from a read error. J is TRBJ1-1 and V is TRBV12-3 or TRBV12-4, with TRBD1 matching over 7 bases. CDR3 size: 14 residues. This CDR3 reads CASSSADRNTGAFL. CDR3 DNA sequence: TGTGCCAGCAGTTCGGCGGACAGGAACACTGGAGCTTTCTTA.

This chain links TRBV5-1 with TRBJ1-6; 7 bases are shared with TRBD1. The V gene end was trimmed by 4 bases and the J gene end by 7 bases; junction bases not matched to a gene: 11. The CDR3 covers 16 residues. CDR1 SGHRS and CDR2 YFSETQ come from the germline V gene. The CDR3 sequence: CASSDRLTGHNSPLHF. DNA for the CDR3: TGCGCCAGCAGCGACAGACTGACAGGGCACAATTCACCCCTCCACTTT.

This rearrangement joins TRBV30 to TRBJ2-1; TRBD2 matches at 12 bases. Germline CDR1 reads GTSNPN; CDR2 reads SVGIG (reference sequence). With V trimmed by 8 bases and J by 10 bases, 12 bases remained unmatched. CDR3 length equals 14 residues. The CDR3 region has the DNA TGTGCCCGGTCGCACGGACTAGCGGGGAAAGAGCAGTTCTTC. As protein: CARSHGLAGKEQFF.

This clonotype appeared a single time. The chain couples TRBV5-5 to TRBJ1-2; D is ambiguous. The CDR3 covers 15 residues. Germline assignment: CDR1 SGHKS and CDR2 YYEKEE (reference sequence). Trimming took off 9 bases at V and 4 bases at J, with 22 bases between the two ends. The CDR3 DNA is TGTGCCATCAGAGCAGAGGACCGCTATATCTATGGCTACACCTTC. Its translation: CAIRAEDRYIYGYTF.

The chain uses TRBV6-5 and TRBJ1-2, with 7 bases aligning to TRBD1. CDR1 and CDR2 from the germline V gene are MNHEY and SVGAGI. V lost 6 bases, J lost 1 base, and 2 bases stayed unmatched. This CDR3 region has 13 residues. The chain's CDR3 is CASRTGINYGYTF. The CDR3 DNA reads as TGTGCCAGCAGGACAGGGATTAACTATGGCTACACCTTC.

With regard to this clonotype: One end of the junction fails to match germline, which may point to a read error. The chain uses TRBV29-1 and TRBJ2-2; 9 bases are a match to TRBD2. Germline assignment: CDR1 SQVTM and CDR2 ANQGSEA. CDR3 size: 15 residues. The CDR3 region is CSVGTSEANTGELFF. CDR3 nucleotides: TGCAGCGTTGGGACTAGCGAGGCGAACACCGGGGAACTGTTCTTT.

As for this clonotype: The CDR3 carries no conserved terminal phenylalanine or tryptophan, so it likely arises from a read error. The chain has TRBV6-1 and TRBJ2-3; no firm D call. Looked up from germline, CDR1 is MNHNS and CDR2 is SASEGT. The CDR3 length is 12 residues. CDR3 residues: CTSKPSTDTQYS. The CDR3 nucleotides are TGTACCAGCAAGCCCAGCACGGATACGCAGTATTCT.

Details on this clonotype: The conserved final phenylalanine or tryptophan is absent from the CDR3, which likely points to a read error. V gene TRBV11-3 combines with J gene TRBJ2-7, with 7 bases fitting TRBD1. The germline V gene has CDR1 SGHNT and CDR2 YENEEA. This CDR3 is 13 amino acids long. CDR3 DNA sequence: TGTGTCAACAGCGTGGGACAGTCCTACGAACAGTACCTC. The encoded protein is CVNSVGQSYEQYL.

As concerns this clonotype: Mismatch with germline at one junction end may stem from a read error. The chain combines TRBV19 with TRBJ2-5; 8 bases agree with TRBD1. Germline V gives CDR1 LNHDA, CDR2 SQIVND (reference sequence). This CDR3 is built from 13 residues. The CDR3 sequence: CASGAGGEETQYF. The DNA for the CDR3 is TGTGCCAGTGGGGCAGGGGGCGAGGAGACACAGTACTTC.

The count of this clonotype is one. This rearrangement joins TRBV12-3 or TRBV12-4 to TRBJ2-1, with D unclear. Trimming shortened V by 9 bases and J by 8 bases, and 17 bases separated the two germline ends. This CDR3 is 13 amino acids long. CDR3 sequence: CASSLRQNDEQFF. The CDR3 DNA reads TGTGCCAGTAGCCTCAGGCAGAACGATGAGCAGTTCTTC.

In its sample, this clonotype was seen many times. The chain carries TRBV7-3 and TRBJ2-2; no definite D call. Trimming stripped 5 bases from V and 4 bases from J, with 14 bases between. This CDR3 spans 15 amino acids. The V gene's germline CDR1 is SGHTA and CDR2 FQGTGA. The CDR3 sequence: CASSENDGFTGELFF. The CDR3, as DNA: TGTGCCAGCAGCGAAAACGATGGTTTCACCGGGGAGCTGTTTTTT.

Points on this clonotype: Likely a read error: the CDR3 ends without its conserved phenylalanine or tryptophan. J is TRBJ2-3 and V is TRBV6-1; tentative D call: TRBD2 (5 bases). CDR1 is MNHNS and CDR2 is SASEGT in the germline V gene. The CDR3 loop spans 16 amino acids. CDR3: CASTEIVGVRTDTQYL. CDR3 DNA sequence: TGTGCCAGCACTGAAATAGTGGGAGTGAGGACAGATACGCAGTATCTT.

This clonotype turned up a few times. J is TRBJ2-1 and V is TRBV28; D might be TRBD2 (5 bases). The CDR3 totals 15 residues. Germline CDR1 reads MDHEN; CDR2 reads SYDVKM. Trimming shortened V by 9 bases and J by 5 bases, and 20 bases separated the two germline ends. The CDR3 coding sequence is TGTGCCAGTAGCTCCTGGATTAGCGCCAACAATGAGCAGTTCTTC. Translated, it gives CASSSWISANNEQFF.

V gene TRBV11-2 combines with J gene TRBJ2-5, with 7 bases lining up with TRBD1. The CDR3 covers 15 residues. The V gene end was trimmed by 10 bases and the J gene end by 4 bases; junction bases not matched to a gene: 15. CDR1 and CDR2 (germline): SGHAT, FQNNGV. CDR3 in amino acids: CAKSLIGGRGETQYF. The CDR3 DNA sequence: TGTGCCAAGAGCTTAATAGGGGGCAGGGGAGAGACCCAGTACTTC.

Turning to this clonotype: One end of the junction is discordant with germline, which a read error may explain. This rearrangement joins TRBV5-1 to TRBJ1-4, with D maybe TRBD1 (5 bases). Germline V gene data show CDR1 as SGHRS and CDR2 as YFSETQ. The CDR3 has 14 residues. CDR3 region: CANSLQGTNEKLFF. CDR3 bases: TGCGCCAACAGCTTGCAGGGAACTAATGAAAAACTGTTTTTT.

A word on this clonotype: Given a much more abundant clone one base away, this may be a read error. The chain uses TRBV5-1 and TRBJ2-7; the D gene is possibly TRBD1 (5 bases). The CDR3 has 10 amino acids. Germline CDR1 and CDR2: SGHRS and YFSETQ. Written as DNA, the CDR3 is TGCGCCAGCAGCTTGACGAGAAGGGGCTTC. This encodes CASSLTRRGF.

This clonotype was picked up many times. The chain has TRBV24-1 and TRBJ2-1, with D unresolved. Per germline, CDR1 KGHDR and CDR2 SFDVKD. Trimming pared 4 bases from V and 15 bases from J, leaving 12 bases between. The CDR3 length is 11 residues. CDR3 region: CATSDSVNLFF. CDR3 coding DNA: TGTGCCACCAGTGACTCCGTAAATTTGTTCTTC.

This clonotype was recorded many times. A much larger clonotype is one base distant, so this may be a read error. The chain links TRBV5-8 to TRBJ2-1; TRBD2 might be the D (6 bases). This CDR3 comprises 15 residues. Looked up from germline, CDR1 is SGHTS and CDR2 is YDEGEE. Trimming took off 3 bases at V and 5 bases at J, with 15 bases between the two ends. The CDR3 reads CASSSETRGDNEQFF. CDR3 in DNA: TGTGCCAGCAGCTCCGAGACTAGAGGTGACAATGAGCAGTTCTTC.

Turning to this clonotype: A read error may be the cause here, since a much bigger clone is one base away. This chain uses TRBV19 with TRBJ1-1; D is perhaps TRBD1 (6 bases). CDR3 length equals 14 residues. Trimming left V 8 bases short and J 7 bases short, with 20 bases between. Germline assignment: CDR1 LNHDA and CDR2 SQIVND (reference sequence). The CDR3 DNA sequence: TGTGCCAGTCTCCTGGGACACCGAGGGGGTGAAGCTTTCTTT. This sequence encodes CASLLGHRGGEAFF. Supplemented by reference TRBV19 and TRBJ1-1, the full variable domain reads DGGITQSPKYLFRKEGQNVTLSCEQNLNHDAMYWYRQDPGQGLRLIYYSQIVNDFQKGDIAEGYSVSREKKESFPLTVTSAQKNPTAFYLCASLLGHRGGEAFFGQGTRLTVV.

A note on this clonotype: A junction boundary mismatches the germline segment, possibly from a read error. J is TRBJ2-5 and V is TRBV28, with 8 bases fitting TRBD1. This CDR3 region has 14 residues. Germline CDR1 and CDR2: MDHEN and SYDVKM. The CDR3 loop reads CAGSLQGVSEAQYF. The CDR3 DNA follows: TGTGCCGGCAGTTTACAGGGGGTCTCAGAGGCCCAGTACTTC. The whole variable domain, remainder taken from reference TRBV28 and TRBJ2-5, is DVKVTQSSRYLVKRTGEKVFLECVQDMDHENMFWYRQDPGLGLRLIYFSYDVKMKEKGDIPEGYSVSREKKERFSLILESASTNQTSMYLCAGSLQGVSEAQYFGPGTRLLVL.